Below, 13 T cell receptor beta chains from the same sample are listed, as sequenced in a study of blood T cells in healthy people across ages. PCR was performed a second time for 7 to 11 cycles using a sample-barcoded 5' primer and a J-beta primer mix. TCRdb used MiXCR to reprocess the 5' RACE reads, holding one entry per CDR3 protein. This sample carries approximately 1.5 million distinct CDR3 sequences, 42% of them seen once, and the ten largest clones take approximately 4%. The sequenced material came from blood. The origin of the receptors is a woman under 30 in good health.

The rearrangement uses TRBV27 and TRBJ2-1, with TRBD2 matching over 13 bases. The end of the DNA fits TRBJ2-7 better, so the J call may be wrong. This CDR3 has 16 amino acids. CDR1 is MNHEY, CDR2 SMNVEV, per germline (reference sequence). CDR3: CASSSGLAGTYNEQYF. The CDR3 DNA reads TGTGCCAGCAGTTCGGGACTAGCGGGAACCTACAATGAGCAGTACTTC.

This clonotype appeared a few times. The chain has TRBV6-2 or TRBV6-3 and TRBJ2-1, with 9 bases lining up with TRBD2. Trimming at V came to 3 bases and at J to 12 bases, leaving 3 bases not matched to a gene. CDR3 size: 12 residues. Germline V lookup: CDR1 MNHEY, CDR2 SVGEGT. DNA for the CDR3: TGTGCCAGCAGTTATTCTAGCGGGGTGCAGTTCTTC. Encoded protein: CASSYSSGVQFF.

V usage is TRBV7-2 and J usage is TRBJ2-1; D not resolved. The CDR3 spans 13 residues. Per germline, CDR1 SGHTA and CDR2 FQGNSA. Trimming took 3 bases from V and 15 from J, leaving 18 bases between them. The CDR3 here is CASSLVPLGQLFF. The DNA for the CDR3 is TGTGCCAGCAGCTTGGTCCCACTGGGCCAGCTGTTCTTC.

The V gene is TRBV20-1, the J gene TRBJ2-4, with TRBD2 as a possible D gene (5 bases). Germline assignment: CDR1 DFQATT and CDR2 SNEGSKA (reference sequence). Trimming took 2 bases from V and 5 from J, leaving 13 bases between them. This CDR3 spans 14 amino acids. The CDR3 loop reads CSARLSGGENIQYF. The CDR3, as DNA: TGCAGTGCTAGACTCAGCGGTGGAGAAAACATTCAGTACTTC.

This clonotype turned up a few times. The chain employs TRBV4-3 and TRBJ2-1, with D unclear. With 1 base removed from V and 4 bases from J, the gap between germline ends came to 11 bases. The V gene's germline CDR1 is LGHNA and CDR2 YSLEER. This CDR3 has 15 amino acids. The CDR3 reads CASSQAQLIYNEQFF. The CDR3 DNA is TGCGCCAGCAGCCAAGCCCAGTTGATATACAATGAGCAGTTCTTC.

This clonotype occurred a few times. This chain links TRBV28 with TRBJ2-7, with D possibly being TRBD2 (6 bases). The CDR3 covers 15 residues. Germline V lookup: CDR1 MDHEN, CDR2 SYDVKM. Trimming pared 5 bases from V and 6 bases from J, leaving 20 bases between. The CDR3 here is CASSPAGRNLVEQYF. The CDR3 region has the DNA TGTGCCAGCAGTCCCGCCGGGAGAAACCTCGTCGAGCAGTACTTC. Variable domain in full (rest from reference TRBV28 and TRBJ2-7): DVKVTQSSRYLVKRTGEKVFLECVQDMDHENMFWYRQDPGLGLRLIYFSYDVKMKEKGDIPEGYSVSREKKERFSLILESASTNQTSMYLCASSPAGRNLVEQYFGPGTRLTVT.

The genes are TRBV20-1 and TRBJ2-1; unclear D gene. The end of the DNA fits TRBJ2-7 better, so the J call may be wrong. Germline V CDR1 and CDR2: DFQATT, SNEGSKA (reference sequence). This CDR3 is 14 amino acids long. CDR3 amino acids: CSASPTTYYNEQYF. The DNA of the CDR3 is TGCAGTGCTAGTCCCACTACATACTACAATGAGCAGTACTTC.

This clonotype was seen only a few times. V usage is TRBV6-2 or TRBV6-3 and J usage is TRBJ2-3; perhaps D is TRBD1 or TRBD2 (6 bases each). The germline V gene encodes CDR1 MNHEY and CDR2 SVGEGT. The CDR3 loop spans 16 amino acids. V lost 0 bases to trimming and J lost 3 bases, with 13 bases between them. The DNA of the CDR3 is TGTGCCAGCAGTTACTCGCTCGGGGGCGTAACAGATACGCAGTATTTT. This sequence encodes CASSYSLGGVTDTQYF.

This chain links TRBV3-1 with TRBJ2-2, with a weak D call TRBD1 (5 bases). The V gene lost 0 bases and the J gene lost 5 bases, with 7 bases spanning the gap. Germline assignment: CDR1 LGHDT and CDR2 YNNKEL (reference sequence). The CDR3 has 14 residues. CDR3 residues: CASSQEAGTGELFF. CDR3 DNA: TGTGCCAGCAGCCAAGAAGCAGGGACCGGGGAGCTGTTTTTT.

This rearrangement joins TRBV29-1 to TRBJ2-1; 7 positions match TRBD2. The CDR3 has 13 amino acids. V lost 2 bases to trimming and J lost 10 bases; unmatched junction nucleotides: 8. CDR1 and CDR2 from the germline V gene are SQVTM and ANQGSEA. CDR3 nucleotide sequence: TGCAGCGTTGAATGGGGGGGGACCTACGAGCAGTTCTTC. Its protein is CSVEWGGTYEQFF.

The chain uses TRBV7-8 and TRBJ2-3; TRBD2 might be the D (5 bases). Germline V gene lookup returns CDR1 SGHVS and CDR2 FQNEAQ. V was shortened by 3 bases and J by 6 bases, with 25 bases between the two germline ends. The CDR3 covers 18 residues. CDR3 region: CASSFGVASPRDRDTQYF. For the CDR3, the DNA is TGTGCCAGCAGCTTTGGGGTGGCTAGCCCTCGGGATAGGGATACGCAGTATTTT. Variable domain in full (rest from reference TRBV7-8 and TRBJ2-3): GAGVSQSPRYKVAKRGQDVALRCDPISGHVSLFWYQQALGQGPEFLTYFQNEAQLDKSGLPSDRFFAERPEGSVSTLKIQRTQQEDSAVYLCASSFGVASPRDRDTQYFGPGTRLTVL.

The rearrangement uses TRBV6-2 or TRBV6-3 and TRBJ1-5, with 8 nucleotides matching TRBD1. This CDR3 region has 16 residues. With 5 bases clipped from V and 4 bases from J, the junction kept 10 bases outside the gene matches. Germline values: CDR1 MNHEY, CDR2 SVGEGT. As DNA, the CDR3 is TGTGCCAGCAGTCCCTCTGGACAGGGACTAAATCAGCCCCAGCATTTT. Residues: CASSPSGQGLNQPQHF.

The J gene is TRBJ1-1, the V gene TRBV7-9; perhaps TRBD1 as D (5 bases). V was trimmed by 1 base and J by 11 bases, leaving 11 bases between them. CDR1 and CDR2 from the germline V gene are SEHNR and FQNEAQ (reference sequence). The CDR3 loop spans 12 amino acids. The CDR3 reads CASSLEGSRAFF. In nucleotides, the CDR3 is TGTGCCAGCAGCTTAGAGGGGTCCCGGGCTTTCTTT.